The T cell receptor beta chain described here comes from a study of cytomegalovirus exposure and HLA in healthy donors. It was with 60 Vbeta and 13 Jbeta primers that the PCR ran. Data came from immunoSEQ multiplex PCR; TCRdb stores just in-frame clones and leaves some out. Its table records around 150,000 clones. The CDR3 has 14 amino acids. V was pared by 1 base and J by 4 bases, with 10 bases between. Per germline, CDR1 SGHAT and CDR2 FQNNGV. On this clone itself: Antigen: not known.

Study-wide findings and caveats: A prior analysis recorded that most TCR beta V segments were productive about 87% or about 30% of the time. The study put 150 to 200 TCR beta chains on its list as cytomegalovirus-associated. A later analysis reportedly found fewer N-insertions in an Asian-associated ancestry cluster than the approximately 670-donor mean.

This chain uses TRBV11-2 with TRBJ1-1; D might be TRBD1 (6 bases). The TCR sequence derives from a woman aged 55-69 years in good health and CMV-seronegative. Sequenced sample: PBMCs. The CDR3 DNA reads TGTGCCAGCAGCTTAGTGGGGGCAGGCACTGAAGCTTTCTTT. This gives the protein CASSLVGAGTEAFF.